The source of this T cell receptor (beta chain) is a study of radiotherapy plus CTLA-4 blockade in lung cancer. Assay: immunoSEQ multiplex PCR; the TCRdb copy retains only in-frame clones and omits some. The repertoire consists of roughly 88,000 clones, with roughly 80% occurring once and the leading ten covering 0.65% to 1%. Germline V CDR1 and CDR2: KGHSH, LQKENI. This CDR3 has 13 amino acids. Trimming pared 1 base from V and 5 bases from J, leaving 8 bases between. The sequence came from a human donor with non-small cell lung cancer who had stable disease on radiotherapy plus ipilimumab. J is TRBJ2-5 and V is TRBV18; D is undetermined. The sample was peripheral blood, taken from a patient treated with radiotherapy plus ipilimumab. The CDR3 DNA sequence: TGTGCCAGCTCACCACAGGGTTTCGAGACCCAGTACTTC. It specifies CASSPQGFETQYF.